This T cell receptor beta chain was sequenced during a study of lymphopenia after photon versus proton radiotherapy. General study findings and limits: Larger post-nadir TCR diversity loss correlated inversely with survival in deceased patients. Under photons, naive T cells and diversity fell while effector/memory populations rose.

The assay was immunoSEQ multiplex PCR, and TCRdb's table has in-frame clones only and misses some. Here the sample spans approximately 170,000 clones, roughly nine tenths being singletons. This CDR3 is 14 amino acids long. In germline, CDR1 is SGHTA, CDR2 FQGNSA. V shed 5 bases and J 8 bases; nucleotides not matched to a gene: 5. Concerning this clone itself: Antigen: not known.

This specimen was peripheral blood, taken from a patient treated with photon-based radiotherapy. The TCR originated in a man in his fifties or sixties with gastric cancer. The V gene is TRBV7-2, the J gene TRBJ2-2; 10 nucleotides match TRBD1. In DNA form, the CDR3 reads TGTGCCAGCAGCCCCGGGACAGGGGAAGGGGAGCTGTTTTTT. Protein sequence: CASSPGTGEGELFF.